This T cell receptor (beta chain) was documented in a study of T cell responses to AZD1222 COVID-19 vaccine. Study-level information: Recipients boosted at about 4 weeks or about 12 weeks are pooled. Notes on the study in general: Of the AZD1222 recipients, only 6 or 7 were seropositive at baseline. Reportedly, close to half of spike-specific TCRs are directed against unmutated variant regions.

Measured with immunoSEQ multiplex PCR; TCRdb has only the in-frame clones, and not every one. The sample yields 110,000 to 150,000 clones, around 87% seen once. Germline V gives CDR1 SGDLS, CDR2 YYNGEE. V lost 2 bases to trimming and J lost 7 bases; unmatched junction nucleotides: 10. The CDR3 has 15 amino acids. As to this clone: Its antigen is unidentified.

This chain links TRBV9 with TRBJ1-1, with 8 bases identical to TRBD1. The receptor was derived from an adult in good health. The sample was peripheral blood, taken on day 0 of AZD1222 vaccination. Here the CDR3 reads CASSVWRQGADEAFF. The CDR3, as DNA: TGTGCCAGCAGCGTGTGGCGGCAGGGGGCGGATGAAGCTTTCTTT. Combining the CDR3 with reference TRBV9 and TRBJ1-1 gives the whole variable domain DSGVTQTPKHLITATGQRVTLRCSPRSGDLSVYWYQQSLDQGLQFLIQYYNGEERAKGNILERFSAQQFPDLHSELNLSSLELGDSALYFCASSVWRQGADEAFFGQGTRLTVV.